This T cell receptor beta chain was documented in a study of T-cell memory formation after mild COVID-19. V was clipped by 6 bases and J by 4 bases, with 18 bases between them. There are 15 residues in the CDR3. Study-level results: There were some responding clones in pre-infection memory, which suggested that cross-reactive memory had joined.

This clonotype was observed many times. The antigen remains undetermined. TCRdb re-analysed the 5' RACE reads in MiXCR, keeping a single row per CDR3 protein. The repertoire holds 30,000 to 35,000 distinct CDR3 sequences, with around 21% as singletons. The clonotype was recovered from an adult who had mild COVID-19 (a few samples of this study predate the infection). Cell type and time point are not known. The sequencing sample was made of PBMCs or a T cell subset sorted from them (not recorded which). V usage is TRBV12-3 or TRBV12-4 and J usage is TRBJ1-2; D not resolved. The CDR3 nucleotides are TGTGCCAGCAGCCTCTCCGGGGTCGGTATCTATGGCTACACCTTC. Translating it yields CASSLSGVGIYGYTF.